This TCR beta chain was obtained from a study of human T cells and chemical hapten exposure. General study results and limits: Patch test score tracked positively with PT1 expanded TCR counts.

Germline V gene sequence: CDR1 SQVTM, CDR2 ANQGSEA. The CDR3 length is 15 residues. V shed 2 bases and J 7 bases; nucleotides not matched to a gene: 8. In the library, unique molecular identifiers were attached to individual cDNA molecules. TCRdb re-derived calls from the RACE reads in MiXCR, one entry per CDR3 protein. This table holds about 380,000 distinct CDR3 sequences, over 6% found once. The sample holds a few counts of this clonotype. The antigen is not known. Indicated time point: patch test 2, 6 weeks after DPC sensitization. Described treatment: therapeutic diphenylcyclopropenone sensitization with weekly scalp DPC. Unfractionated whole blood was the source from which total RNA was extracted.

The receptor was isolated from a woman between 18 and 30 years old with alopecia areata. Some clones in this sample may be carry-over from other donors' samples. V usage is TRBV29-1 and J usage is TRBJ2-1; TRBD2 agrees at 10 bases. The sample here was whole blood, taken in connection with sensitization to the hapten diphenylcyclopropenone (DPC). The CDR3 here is CSVEKRGGPTNEQFF. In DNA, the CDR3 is TGCAGCGTTGAAAAGCGGGGGGGCCCTACGAATGAGCAGTTCTTC.